These 18 T cell receptor beta chains share one sample of origin, sequenced in a study of T cell clones after liver transplantation (dated by TCRdb to about 2019). Library preparation used the immunoSEQ multiplex PCR assay. Imported from immuneACCESS, the table was reduced by TCRdb to in-frame sequences with V and J called. These copies leave out some clones; in studies compared against another copy, an unresolved V gene accounts for under half, and the cause of the remainder is not known. This sample is represented by around 35,000 clones; about 95% of them were singletons. The ten largest clonotypes hold roughly a quarter of the sample. Material: CD8+ T cells from blood, obtained 12 months after liver transplant. The receptors originated from a human patient who received a liver transplant. Because of the transplant, the T cells may be the graft donor's rather than the patient's own.

The V and J genes are TRBV4-3 and TRBJ2-2; D call uncertain. The CDR3 length is 17 residues. V was shortened by 0 bases and J by 0 bases, with 11 bases between the two germline ends. Germline V lookup: CDR1 LGHNA, CDR2 YSLEER. The CDR3 DNA follows: TGCGCCAGCAGCCAAGATCCACCAAGCGCGAACACCGGGGAGCTGTTTTTT. This gives the protein CASSQDPPSANTGELFF.

V and J are TRBV14 and TRBJ2-3; either TRBD1 or TRBD2 may fit D (5 bases each). The germline gives CDR1 SGHDN, CDR2 FVKESK. The CDR3 has 16 residues. The V end was cut by 3 bases, the J end by 6 bases, with 19 bases between. Here the CDR3 reads CASSQYGALLGDTQYF. The DNA for the CDR3 is TGTGCCAGCAGCCAGTACGGGGCACTATTAGGCGATACGCAGTATTTT.

The CDR3 DNA is TGCGCCAGCAGCCAAGTAACGGTAGCAGATACGCAGTATTTT. As protein: CASSQVTVADTQYF. V and J are TRBV4-3 and TRBJ2-3; D gene uncertain. There are 14 residues in the CDR3. Trimming stripped 1 base from V and 4 bases from J, with 9 bases between. Germline assignment: CDR1 LGHNA and CDR2 YSLEER.

CDR3: CASSRPDFSYNEQFF. The CDR3 coding sequence is TGTGCCAGCAGCCGGCCGGACTTCTCCTACAATGAGCAGTTCTTC. The V call is TRBV7-8, the J call TRBJ2-1; tentatively, D is TRBD2 (5 bases). Per germline, CDR1 SGHVS and CDR2 FQNEAQ. The length of the CDR3 is 15 residues. V lost 5 bases and J 0 bases, leaving 11 bases between the germline ends.

V usage is TRBV29-1 and J usage is TRBJ1-2, with no clear D. The CDR3 spans 12 residues. The V gene's germline CDR1 is SQVTM and CDR2 ANQGSEA. The V end lost 7 bases, the J end lost 7 bases, and 16 bases lay between the germline ends. CDR3 sequence: CSGTERGGGYTF. The CDR3 region has the DNA TGCAGCGGAACCGAACGAGGAGGTGGCTACACCTTC.

J is TRBJ2-1 and V is TRBV27; TRBD2 agrees at 7 bases. Germline assignment: CDR1 MNHEY and CDR2 SMNVEV (reference sequence). The V segment lost 5 bases and the J segment 2 bases; nucleotides outside the gene matches: 12. This CDR3 has 17 residues. The CDR3 region has the DNA TGTGCCAGCAGTCTATACCCGGGGGAGGGTCCCTACAATGAGCAGTTCTTC. Protein: CASSLYPGEGPYNEQFF.

This CDR3 reads CASSQLRGGSYEQYF. The DNA for the CDR3 is TGTGCCAGCAGCCAACTCCGAGGGGGTTCCTACGAGCAGTACTTC. The chain couples TRBV7-9 to TRBJ2-7; perhaps TRBD1 as D (6 bases). V lost 5 bases, J lost 1 base, and 15 bases lay in between. Germline values: CDR1 SEHNR, CDR2 FQNEAQ (reference sequence). This CDR3 is 15 amino acids long. The full variable domain, with the rest looked up from reference TRBV7-9 and TRBJ2-7, is DTGVSQNPRHKITKRGQNVTFRCDPISEHNRLYWYRQTLGQGPEFLTYFQNEAQLEKSRLLSDRFSAERPKGSFSTLEIQRTEQGDSAMYLCASSQLRGGSYEQYFGPGTRLTVT.

The chain couples TRBV28 to TRBJ2-1, with 8 bases lining up with TRBD2. Germline V lookup: CDR1 MDHEN, CDR2 SYDVKM. V lost 4 bases to trimming and J lost 6 bases; unmatched junction nucleotides: 17. The CDR3 covers 18 residues. The CDR3 spells CASSSISIREGWSNEQFF. In DNA form, the CDR3 reads TGTGCCAGCAGTTCCATTTCTATTCGGGAGGGATGGAGCAATGAGCAGTTCTTC.

The V and J genes are TRBV19 and TRBJ1-1, with D perhaps TRBD1 (5 bases). Germline lookup yields CDR1 LNHDA and CDR2 SQIVND (reference sequence). This CDR3 is built from 13 residues. V lost 1 base, J lost 5 bases, and 8 bases lay in between. CDR3 in DNA: TGTGCCAGTAGTATAGCCCCAGGGACTGAAGCTTTCTTT. It encodes CASSIAPGTEAFF.

The genes are TRBV2 and TRBJ2-1; D is ambiguous. CDR3 length: 12 amino acids. The V end lost 3 bases, the J end lost 7 bases, and 7 bases lay between the germline ends. Germline V gene sequence: CDR1 SNHLY, CDR2 FYNNEI. The CDR3 region has the DNA TGTGCCAGCAGTGATCGTCGGAATGAGCAGTTCTTC. Protein: CASSDRRNEQFF.

The CDR3 DNA follows: TGTGCCTGGGAGTCAGGAGGGAGCTACGAGCAGTACTTC. As protein: CAWESGGSYEQYF. This chain joins TRBV30 and TRBJ2-7; TRBD2 might be the D (6 bases). The V and J ends lost 5 bases and 3 bases respectively, with 14 bases between them. CDR1 is GTSNPN and CDR2 is SVGIG in the germline V gene (reference sequence). This CDR3 spans 13 amino acids.

V usage is TRBV5-6 and J usage is TRBJ1-4; D is undetermined. V shed 3 bases and J shed 7 bases, with 10 bases lying between them. The length of the CDR3 is 13 residues. CDR1 is SGHDT and CDR2 is YYEEEE in the germline V gene. CDR3 protein: CASSSVRGEKLFF. In DNA, the CDR3 is TGTGCCAGCAGCTCGGTCCGGGGTGAAAAACTGTTTTTT.

The rearrangement joins TRBV7-3 to TRBJ2-7, with 7 positions matching TRBD2. The trim removed 5 bases at V and 7 bases at J, leaving 14 bases unmatched. The CDR3 spans 15 residues. CDR1 and CDR2 from the germline V gene are SGHTA and FQGTGA. The CDR3 nucleotides read TGTGCCAGCAGCCCACTGGGAGGGCCGATTAGAGAGCAGTACTTC. This translates into CASSPLGGPIREQYF.

This clone was observed a handful of times. The rearrangement uses TRBV7-9 and TRBJ1-1; D call uncertain. V dropped 5 bases and J dropped 8 bases, with 12 bases sitting between them. This CDR3 comprises 12 residues. The germline V gene encodes CDR1 SEHNR and CDR2 FQNEAQ (reference sequence). CDR3 in amino acids: CASSPRLEEAFF. The CDR3 DNA reads as TGTGCCAGCAGCCCGAGACTGGAAGAAGCTTTCTTT. The variable domain in full, completed from reference TRBV7-9 and TRBJ1-1, reads DTGVSQNPRHKITKRGQNVTFRCDPISEHNRLYWYRQTLGQGPEFLTYFQNEAQLEKSRLLSDRFSAERPKGSFSTLEIQRTEQGDSAMYLCASSPRLEEAFFGQGTRLTVV.

This chain links TRBV5-6 with TRBJ2-1; tentatively, D is TRBD1 (5 bases). The germline gives CDR1 SGHDT, CDR2 YYEEEE. V was cut by 0 bases and J by 0 bases, with 16 bases left in between. This CDR3 has 18 amino acids. The CDR3 protein is CASSLDGANTYSYNEQFF. The CDR3, as DNA: TGTGCCAGCAGCTTGGATGGGGCAAATACCTACTCCTACAATGAGCAGTTCTTC. Full variable domain (rest looked up from reference TRBV5-6 and TRBJ2-1): DAGVTQSPTHLIKTRGQQVTLRCSPKSGHDTVSWYQQALGQGPQFIFQYYEEEERQRGNFPDRFSGHQFPNYSSELNVNALLLGDSALYLCASSLDGANTYSYNEQFFGPGTRLTVL.

This rearrangement joins TRBV5-6 to TRBJ1-4; D unclear. Germline CDR1 is SGHDT and CDR2 is YYEEEE. The CDR3 extends over 15 amino acids. V lost 0 bases and J 6 bases, leaving 12 bases between the germline ends. The CDR3 is CASSLGWGGDEKLFF. DNA for the CDR3: TGTGCCAGCAGCTTGGGATGGGGAGGAGATGAAAAACTGTTTTTT.

The chain combines TRBV29-1 with TRBJ2-7, with 9 bases that match TRBD2. Germline trimming cut 4 bases from V and 6 bases from J; bases unmatched to any gene: 7. From germline, CDR1 is SQVTM and CDR2 ANQGSEA. The CDR3 is made up of 13 amino acids. This CDR3 is CSVVVAGVREQYF. Written as DNA, the CDR3 is TGCAGCGTTGTGGTAGCGGGAGTGCGCGAGCAGTACTTC.

This chain connects TRBV9 to TRBJ1-2, with no clear D. Germline V gene lookup returns CDR1 SGDLS and CDR2 YYNGEE. This CDR3 has 16 residues. Trimming removed 0 bases at V and 0 bases at J, with 12 bases between. The CDR3 DNA is TGTGCCAGCAGCGTAGCGGCAGCAACGCCTAACTATGGCTACACCTTC. It encodes CASSVAAATPNYGYTF.